This T cell receptor beta chain was captured in a study of shared clonotypes between healthy human individuals (dated by TCRdb to 2020 to 2021). Describing the broader study: The cohort comprised two women and three men aged 18 to 49 years. For each donor, three plates each were used for CD4 naive and CD4 memory, two plates were used for CD8 naive, and one plate was used for CD8 memory. The study deeply sequenced blood TCR repertoires of about 5 healthy adults to estimate repertoire size and the extent of clonotype sharing between individuals. To increase sequencing depth and limit assay-specific biases, TCR repertoire library preparation and sequencing were carried out by different laboratories using diverse techniques. Between about 0.8 and 8.9 billion PBMCs per donor were obtained by leukapheresis. Broad study findings and their caveats: Roughly 5.2% of naive CD4, more than 3% of naive CD8, about 2.4% of memory CD4, and over 0.35% of memory CD8 clonotypes were shared across several donors. Sampling was restricted to blood, and TCR repertoires in tissues likely differ from the TCR repertoires found in blood. Larger estimated clonotype richness was generally found for naive subsets than for memory subsets. Incomplete sequencing was indicated by rarefaction of sorted-subset datasets, despite the large sequencing depth. Higher generation probabilities were observed for clonotypes shared by all four sorted-subset donors than for non-shared clonotypes. The small number of donors limited the genetic and exposure-history diversity represented. Pairwise subsampling indicated that sequencing depth was expected to affect the degree of clonotype sharing among donors.

With respect to this clone: Its antigen is still unknown. There are no base qualities to consult, and no much larger clone falls within one base.

Using the deep immunoSEQ assay, multiplex PCR amplified TCR CDR3 regions from genomic DNA. Extracted genomic DNA from each cell subset was distributed evenly across all wells of several immunoSEQ 96-well plates, and each plate was treated as a replicate. Each replicate PCR for sorted subsets received roughly 200 ng genomic DNA, equal to roughly 30,000 T cell genomes. Purified libraries were measured with a Qubit 3.0 fluorometer, size-checked on a Bioanalyzer 2100, and measured again with the KAPA Library Quantification kit. Each immunoSEQ 96-well plate was sequenced on its own single-read 150-cycle Illumina NextSeq 550 flow cell. Processing in the source paper ran as follows. Because the immunoSEQ output held only junctional sequences and lacked quality scores, the filtering could not match the filtering applied to full-length reads. Sequences were annotated with PyIR, a Python wrapper for IgBLAST v1.9, and V/J genes and CDR3 were assigned using IMGT germline references. Reads with weak V/J assignments (E-value above 1e-6), missing CDR3, stop codons, out-of-frame junctions, or ambiguous translated residues were removed. V3J clonotypes were defined as sequences sharing an identical inferred V gene, J gene, and CDR3 amino acid sequence. Percentage overlap between repertoires was computed as shared unique clonotypes divided by the size of the smaller repertoire. Three approaches were used to assess repertoire richness: RTK rarefaction, the Chao1 estimator, and Recon v2.1 estimates of unobserved clonotypes. OLGA was used to compute generation probabilities for all TCRbeta clonotypes that the gDNA method yielded from four donors. Held by TCRdb, this immuneACCESS table contains in-frame sequences only and omits some clones. Under half of the omission traces to an unresolved V gene where checked; the cause of the rest is unknown. V and J calls and clone size follow that table, whereas D and trimming were derived from the DNA. The sample profile shows about 2.1 million clones; approximately 92% of them were found once. The ten most abundant clones make up roughly 1.7% of the sample.

Clipping removes 6 bases from V and 1 base from J, with 8 as the unmatched junction base count. The germline V gene encodes CDR1 MNHNS and CDR2 SASEGT. The CDR3 runs 15 residues from the cysteine to the phenylalanine. CDR3 DNA is the only sequence kept; it has 45 bases, read in frame from the first base. For the CD8 naive samples, CD45RO-negative cells were positively selected for CCR7, yielding a CD45RA+CCR7+ population from which TemRA cells were excluded. Donors were healthy HIV-negative adults with no recently reported acute infections or vaccinations. Every donor was a Caucasian adult residing in Nashville, Tennessee, USA. Blood was collected by leukapheresis, and PBMCs were isolated by Ficoll-Histopaque density gradient centrifugation and then cryopreserved in liquid nitrogen vapor phase. Analytical flow cytometry was used to check the purity and quantity of every magnetically sorted T cell population. Each sorted fraction had its genomic DNA isolated and then quantified by UV absorbance on a Nanodrop 2000c.

Sequencing was carried out using naive CD8+ T cells from PBMCs. The cell subset or site label corresponds to: CD45RA+CCR7+. This TCR derives from a man aged 18 to 30 in good health. Some clones in this sample may be carry-over from other donors' samples. The chain is encoded by TRBV6-1 joined to TRBJ1-1; TRBD1 lines up with 7 middle nucleotides. The bases are TGTGCCAGCAGCAGGAACCGGGACAGGAACACTGAAGCTTTCTTT. The translation is CASSRNRDRNTEAFF.